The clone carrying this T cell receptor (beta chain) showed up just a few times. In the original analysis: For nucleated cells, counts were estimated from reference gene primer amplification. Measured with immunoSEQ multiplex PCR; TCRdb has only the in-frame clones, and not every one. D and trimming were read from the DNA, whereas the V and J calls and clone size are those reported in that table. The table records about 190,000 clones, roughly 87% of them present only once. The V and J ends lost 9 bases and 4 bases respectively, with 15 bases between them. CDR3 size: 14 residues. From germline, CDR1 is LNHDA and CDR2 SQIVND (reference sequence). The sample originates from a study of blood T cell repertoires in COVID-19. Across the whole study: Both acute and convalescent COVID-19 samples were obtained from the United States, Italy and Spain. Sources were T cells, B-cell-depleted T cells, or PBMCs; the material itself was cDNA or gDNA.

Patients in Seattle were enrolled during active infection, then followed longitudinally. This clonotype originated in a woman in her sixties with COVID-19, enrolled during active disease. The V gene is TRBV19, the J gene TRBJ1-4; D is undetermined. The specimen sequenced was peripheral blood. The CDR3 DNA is TGTGCCAGCCACCGGAGGGTGGGTAATGAAAAACTGTTTTTT. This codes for CASHRRVGNEKLFF.